The 17 T cell receptor beta chains given below trace back to one sample, sequenced in a study of blood T cell repertoires in COVID-19. This table comes from immunoSEQ multiplex PCR, and its TCRdb copy is limited to in-frame clones, with some not included. The sample records about 230,000 clones, 70% to 85% being singletons. Sequencing used peripheral blood. The receptors here all came from a man in his forties or fifties who had recovered from COVID-19.

The rearrangement joins TRBV21-1 to TRBJ1-2; the DNA was not used to check the table's D call, TRBD1. TRBV21-1 is designated a pseudogene. CDR3 length: 16 residues. The DNA of the CDR3 is TGTGCCAGCAGCACTCAACAGGGGGCGCCTAACTATGGCTACACCTTC. Its translation: CASSTQQGAPNYGYTF.

CDR3 protein: CASRTGLAHNEQFF. For the CDR3, the DNA is TGTGCCAGCAGAACAGGACTAGCACACAATGAGCAGTTCTTC. V is TRBV7-2 and J is TRBJ2-1; TRBD2 aligns across 8 bases. This CDR3 region has 14 residues. The J segment lost 5 bases and the V segment lost 6 bases, leaving 6 bases of the junction unmatched. Germline lookup yields CDR1 SGHTA and CDR2 FQGNSA.

The rearrangement links TRBV5-8 to TRBJ2-7; 9 nucleotides align to TRBD1. This CDR3 region has 15 residues. In germline, CDR1 is SGHTS, CDR2 YDEGEE. J was trimmed by 0 bases and V by 0 bases; bases with no gene match: 1. This chain's CDR3 is CASSLGDRASYEQYF. The CDR3 nucleotides read TGTGCCAGCAGCTTGGGGGACAGGGCCTCCTACGAGCAGTACTTC.

The chain couples TRBV9 to TRBJ1-1; tentative D call: TRBD1 (6 bases). Germline loops: CDR1 SGDLS, CDR2 YYNGEE. The CDR3 is 15 amino acids. With 4 bases removed from V and 5 bases from J, the gap between germline ends came to 18 bases. The CDR3 loop reads CASSPAGAMGTEAFF. The DNA for the CDR3 is TGTGCCAGCAGCCCCGCGGGGGCGATGGGTACTGAAGCTTTCTTT.

The chain uses TRBV4-3 and TRBJ2-3; a possible D gene is TRBD2 (5 bases). V gave up 2 bases and J gave up 15 bases, with 21 bases separating them. The CDR3 is 14 residues long. Germline CDR1 and CDR2: LGHNA and YSLEER. The CDR3 is CASSQYLSPDLSYF. The DNA of the CDR3 is TGCGCCAGCAGCCAATACCTCTCTCCGGACTTAAGTTATTTT.

Only a few counts were recorded for this clone. The chain has TRBV7-8 and TRBJ1-5; 7 bases fit TRBD1. The CDR3 is 17 amino acids. The germline CDR1 and CDR2 sequences are SGHVS and FQNEAQ. Trimming took 1 base from V and 1 from J; bases not matched to a gene: 7. CDR3 region: CASSLGTGGLSNQPQHF. The CDR3 coding sequence is TGTGCCAGCAGCTTAGGGACAGGTGGGTTGAGCAATCAGCCCCAGCATTTT.

This chain connects TRBV7-2 to TRBJ2-5, with 7 bases matching TRBD2. Trimming removed 5 bases from V and 7 bases from J; junction bases left unmatched: 13. Germline CDR1 and CDR2: SGHTA and FQGNSA. This CDR3 is built from 15 residues. CDR3 amino acids: CASSMVLAPSGTQYF. For the CDR3, the DNA is TGTGCCAGCAGCATGGTACTAGCGCCATCGGGGACCCAGTACTTC.

This clone has only one observation. The chain recombines TRBV11-2 with TRBJ2-7, with D unresolved. With 4 bases removed from V and 2 bases from J, the gap between germline ends came to 9 bases. The CDR3 covers 13 residues. Germline CDR1 and CDR2: SGHAT and FQNNGV. In DNA, the CDR3 is TGTGCCAGCAGCTCACGGGTTGCCTACGAGCAGTACTTC. Encoded protein: CASSSRVAYEQYF.

The chain uses TRBV5-4 and TRBJ2-7, with 7 bases matching TRBD1. The germline CDR1 and CDR2 sequences are SGHNT and YYREEE (reference sequence). With 1 base clipped from V and 3 bases from J, the junction kept 4 bases outside the gene matches. The CDR3 runs to 14 residues. The CDR3 loop is CASSLKSGGYEQYF. The CDR3 DNA reads as TGTGCCAGCAGCTTGAAATCAGGGGGCTACGAGCAGTACTTC.

This sequence joins TRBV24-1 and TRBJ2-1; 7 bases align to TRBD2. Germline CDR1 is KGHDR and CDR2 is SFDVKD. V lost 3 bases and J lost 9; bases outside the gene matches: 13. The CDR3 has 16 residues. CDR3 nucleotides: TGTGCCACCAGTGATCCCGGGACCCAAGGGACTACTGAGCAGTTCTTC. Translated: CATSDPGTQGTTEQFF.

The CDR3 nucleotides are TGCGCCAGCAGCCAAGCGGACAGGAGGAGCTCTGGAAACACCATATATTTT. This sequence encodes CASSQADRRSSGNTIYF. The V call is TRBV4-3, the J call TRBJ1-3; 7 nucleotides agree with TRBD1. From germline, CDR1 is LGHNA and CDR2 YSLEER. This CDR3 has 17 amino acids. Unmatched junction bases numbered 6, after V lost 1 base and J lost 0 bases.

V and J are TRBV2 and TRBJ1-2, with TRBD1 identical over 11 bases. The V and J ends lost 6 bases and 10 bases, in that order; junction bases with no gene match: 19. This CDR3 comprises 17 residues. Germline V CDR1 and CDR2: SNHLY, FYNNEI. CDR3 sequence: CASSPTPHPGQGEAYTF. For the CDR3, the DNA is TGTGCCAGCAGCCCCACCCCTCATCCGGGACAGGGGGAGGCCTACACCTTC.

In DNA, the CDR3 is TGTGCCAGCAGTTTTTCGGGGATCGATGGCTACACCTTC. Amino acid sequence: CASSFSGIDGYTF. The J gene is TRBJ1-2, the V gene TRBV27; D is unclear. V lost 3 bases and J lost 6, with 11 bases in between. The germline CDR1 and CDR2 sequences are MNHEY and SMNVEV (reference sequence). The CDR3 length is 13 residues.

CDR3 loop: CASSVGRGSTEAFF. Written as DNA, the CDR3 is TGTGCCAGCAGCGTGGGAAGGGGATCCACTGAAGCTTTCTTT. V usage is TRBV2 and J usage is TRBJ1-1; TRBD1 is a possible D gene (5 bases). This CDR3 contains 14 residues. V shed 6 bases and J shed 4 bases, with 15 bases lying between them. Germline V lookup: CDR1 SNHLY, CDR2 FYNNEI.

The V gene is TRBV2, the J gene TRBJ2-7; TRBD1 agrees at 7 bases. CDR1 and CDR2 (germline): SNHLY, FYNNEI. Losses at the gene ends were 11 bases for V and 6 bases for J; bases not matched to a gene: 13. The CDR3 covers 13 residues. The CDR3 nucleotides read TGTGCCGGGGGCGCGGACAGGTCGCGCGAGCAGTACTTC. Translating gives CAGGADRSREQYF. Complete variable domain (other parts from reference TRBV2 and TRBJ2-7): EPEVTQTPSHQVTQMGQEVILRCVPISNHLYFYWYRQILGQKVEFLVSFYNNEISEKSEIFDDQFSVERPDGSNFTLKIRSTKLEDSAMYFCAGGADRSREQYFGPGTRLTVT.

This chain connects TRBV11-2 to TRBJ2-7; 8 positions match TRBD2. Germline V gene lookup returns CDR1 SGHAT and CDR2 FQNNGV. The CDR3 covers 15 residues. With V trimmed by 5 bases and J by 2 bases, 8 bases remained unmatched. The CDR3 DNA reads as TGTGCCAGCAGCACCGGGTGGCGGGGGGCCTACGAGCAGTACTTC. This sequence encodes CASSTGWRGAYEQYF.

The chain has TRBV6-5 and TRBJ2-7, with a possible D match to TRBD2 (5 bases). With 4 bases removed from V and 1 base from J, the gap between germline ends came to 14 bases. This CDR3 region has 15 residues. CDR1 MNHEY and CDR2 SVGAGI come from the germline V gene. CDR3 residues: CASSSTGIASYEQYF. DNA of the CDR3: TGTGCCAGCAGTTCGACCGGGATCGCATCCTACGAGCAGTACTTC.